The rows below give T cell receptor beta chains drawn from one sample of a study of blood T cell repertoires in COVID-19. Only in-frame clones appear in the TCRdb table, and some are missing; sequencing was by immunoSEQ multiplex PCR. The repertoire holds about 38,000 clones, with around 87% as singletons. Sequencing was performed on peripheral blood. All receptors derive from a man between 60 and 70 years old with active or convalescent COVID-19. Both conserved end residues are part of each CDR3. The D gene is left open where the match is weak. Size is stated for part of the rows, as once, few or many counts, or as a class when the clone is expanded.

v_call,j_call,clone_size,d_call,cdr3_length,cdr3_nt,cdr3_aa
TRBV6-5,TRBJ2-7,.,TRBD1,11,TGTGCCAGTCACAGGGGACCCGAGCAGTACTTC,CASHRGPEQYF
TRBV7-9,TRBJ2-3,.,TRBD2,15,TGTGCCAGCAGCTGGACTAGTCTTCCCACAGATACGCAGTATTTT,CASSWTSLPTDTQYF
TRBV2,TRBJ2-1,.,TRBD2,14,TGTGCCAGCAGAGCCGGGGGGTCCTACAATGAGCAGTTCTTC,CASRAGGSYNEQFF
TRBV9,TRBJ2-2,.,TRBD1,16,TGTGCCAGCAGCGTAGCTATAGGGGGCGCCACCGGGGAGCTGTTTTTT,CASSVAIGGATGELFF
TRBV11-3,TRBJ1-3,.,.,15,TGTGCCAGCAGCTCGACAGCGAAACCTGGAAACACCATATATTTT,CASSSTAKPGNTIYF
TRBV9,TRBJ1-2,.,.,12,TGTGCCAGCAGCGTAGACGGCTATGGCTACACCTTC,CASSVDGYGYTF
TRBV28,TRBJ1-3,once,.,14,TGTGCCAGCAGCAGGTTACACTCTGGAAACACCATATATTTT,CASSRLHSGNTIYF
TRBV2,TRBJ1-1,.,.,14,TGTGCCAGCAGCCTCAGGGTGGCGAACACTGAAGCTTTCTTT,CASSLRVANTEAFF
TRBV4-2,TRBJ1-5,.,TRBD1,14,TGTGCCAGCAGCCCAGACAGGGGGAGAGAGCCCCAGCATTTT,CASSPDRGREPQHF
TRBV19,TRBJ2-4,.,TRBD2,15,TGTGCCAGTAGTACCCGACTAGCGGGAGGGAACATTCAGTACTTC,CASSTRLAGGNIQYF
TRBV7-3,TRBJ2-2,.,TRBD2,18,TGTGCCAGCAGCTTAGGTCAGGGGCGAGCGGGAGGCACCGGGGAGCTGTTTTTT,CASSLGQGRAGGTGELFF
TRBV21-1,TRBJ2-7,.,.,16,TGTGCCAGCAGCAAGTCCCTGACGGAGGAGGCCTACGAGCAGTACTTC,CASSKSLTEEAYEQYF
TRBV9,TRBJ2-5,.,.,14,TGTGCCAGCAGCGTAGATCCAGGGGAAGAGACCCAGTACTTC,CASSVDPGEETQYF
TRBV7-9,TRBJ2-2,.,.,18,TGTGCCAGCAGCTCCCCTAAAACGCGGAGGGGAAGCACCGGGGAGCTGTTTTTT,CASSSPKTRRGSTGELFF
TRBV30,TRBJ2-7,.,.,17,TGTGCCTGGAGCTTATACCCAGAAACAGGGTTGATGGACGAGCAGTACTTC,CAWSLYPETGLMDEQYF
TRBV10-2,TRBJ2-1,.,.,12,TGCGCCAGCAGTGAGTCTGGGCCCCGTCAGTTCTTC,CASSESGPRQFF
TRBV28,TRBJ2-2,.,.,15,TGTGCCAGCAGTCCCCCGCAGGGGTGGGCCGGGGAGCTGTTTTTT,CASSPPQGWAGELFF
TRBV3-1/TRBV3-2,TRBJ2-5,.,TRBD1,14,TGTGCCAGCAGCCGTTGGGACAGTTGGGAGACCCAGTACTTC,CASSRWDSWETQYF
TRBV28,TRBJ1-4,.,.,16,TGTGCCAGCAGCCCGAGGAAGGGGAGGGAAAATGAAAAACTGTTTTTT,CASSPRKGRENEKLFF
TRBV30,TRBJ2-5,.,.,12,TGTGCCTGGACAGGGGCGAAAGAGACCCAGTACTTC,CAWTGAKETQYF
TRBV28,TRBJ2-2,few,.,17,TGTGCCAGCAGTCCGCACGGACTAACAAAAGGGACCGGGGAGCTGTTTTTT,CASSPHGLTKGTGELFF
TRBV30,TRBJ2-7,.,TRBD2,14,TGTGCCTGGAACTCGGGGGGGAGCTCCTACGAGCAGTACTTC,CAWNSGGSSYEQYF
TRBV19,TRBJ1-5,.,TRBD1,14,TGTGCCAGTAGGGGCAGGGGGTGGTCTCAGCCCCAGCATTTT,CASRGRGWSQPQHF
TRBV30,TRBJ1-4,.,TRBD1,14,TGTGCCTGGAGTCCCGGGACAGGGAGGGAAAAACTGTTTTTT,CAWSPGTGREKLFF
TRBV12-3/TRBV12-4,TRBJ2-5,once,TRBD2,13,TGTGCCAGCAGTGAACTAGCGAAAGAGACCCAGTACTTC,CASSELAKETQYF
TRBV5-5,TRBJ2-5,.,.,14,TGTGCCAGCAGCAGGGCCCCAGGGCAAGAGACCCAGTACTTC,CASSRAPGQETQYF
TRBV2,TRBJ1-2,.,TRBD1,17,TGTGCCAGCAGTGAAGCGCTCAGGGGGCACTCCGACTATGGCTACACCTTC,CASSEALRGHSDYGYTF
TRBV28,TRBJ2-7,.,.,13,TGTGCCAGCAGGTTCAGCGGGTCCTACGAGCAGTACTTC,CASRFSGSYEQYF
TRBV24-1,TRBJ2-3,once,.,16,TGTGCCACCAGTGACCTGGACAGAACTGGCACAGATACGCAGTATTTT,CATSDLDRTGTDTQYF
TRBV12-3/TRBV12-4,TRBJ2-7,.,.,13,TGTGCCAGCAGGGCCAGCGGTTCCTACGAGCAGTACTTC,CASRASGSYEQYF
TRBV10-3,TRBJ2-3,.,TRBD2,14,TGTGCCATCAGGGGGACTAGCGGGTGGGATACGCAGTATTTT,CAIRGTSGWDTQYF
TRBV6-2/TRBV6-3,TRBJ2-1,.,TRBD1,17,TGTGCCAGCAGTTACCGAGACAGGGGCCGGACCTACAATGAGCAGTTCTTC,CASSYRDRGRTYNEQFF
TRBV28,TRBJ2-2,.,TRBD1,16,TGTGCCAGCAGTTTGCCGGGACAGATAAACACCGGGGAGCTGTTTTTT,CASSLPGQINTGELFF
TRBV19,TRBJ1-2,.,TRBD1,14,TGTGCCAGCTTCCCCGGGACAGGGAACTATGGCTACACCTTC,CASFPGTGNYGYTF
TRBV2,TRBJ2-4,.,.,16,TGTGCCAGCAGTGACGCTCTCTGGAGAGCCAAAAACATTCAGTACTTC,CASSDALWRAKNIQYF
TRBV7-7,TRBJ2-1,.,.,16,TGTGCCAGCAGCTTAGTTGAGGGAGTCCCCTACAATGAGCAGTTCTTC,CASSLVEGVPYNEQFF
TRBV7-2,TRBJ2-2,.,TRBD2,19,TGTGCCAGCAGCTCGCCCTTGGGGTTAAGCGGGATGTACACCGGGGAGCTGTTTTTT,CASSSPLGLSGMYTGELFF
TRBV18,TRBJ2-7,few,TRBD1,15,TGTGCCAGCTCACCGGGACAGACCCCAATCTACGAGCAGTACTTC,CASSPGQTPIYEQYF
TRBV19,TRBJ2-7,.,.,13,TGTGCCAGTAGTATCCGGGTCCCGCACGAGCAGTACTTC,CASSIRVPHEQYF
TRBV12-3/TRBV12-4,TRBJ2-3,.,.,13,TGTGCCAGCACTATAACTAGCACAGATACGCAGTATTTT,CASTITSTDTQYF
TRBV2,TRBJ1-5,once,TRBD1,15,TGTGCCAGCAGGAAAACCGGGACAGAGAATCAGCCCCAGCATTTT,CASRKTGTENQPQHF
TRBV19,TRBJ1-3,.,.,15,TGTGCCAGTAACGCCTTACAGGGCCGAGGAAACACCATATATTTT,CASNALQGRGNTIYF
TRBV10-3,TRBJ2-5,.,.,15,TGTGCCATCAGTGAGTCTGTCAGGATGGGAGAGACCCAGTACTTC,CAISESVRMGETQYF
TRBV18,TRBJ1-2,.,.,16,TGTGCCAGCTCACCACTTCGTACAGGGCAAAACTATGGCTACACCTTC,CASSPLRTGQNYGYTF
TRBV6-5,TRBJ2-3,.,.,13,TGTGCCAGCAGTTCCAACGGACTAGATACGCAGTATTTT,CASSSNGLDTQYF
TRBV2,TRBJ1-2,once,TRBD1,15,TGTGCCAGCAGTGGACAGGGTGTGAGAAACTATGGCTACACCTTC,CASSGQGVRNYGYTF
TRBV7-3,TRBJ1-1,.,TRBD1,13,TGTGCCAGCAGCCGGGACAGCGGCACTGAAGCTTTCTTT,CASSRDSGTEAFF
TRBV6-2/TRBV6-3,TRBJ2-1,.,.,20,TGTGCCAGCAGTTATGAGACGGATACTACTAACGAAAAAAGAGACAATGAGCAGTTCTTC,CASSYETDTTNEKRDNEQFF
TRBV5-1,TRBJ2-7,.,TRBD1,18,TGCGCCAGCAGCTTGGCCCGGGCTTCAGGGGGCGTATCCTACGAGCAGTACTTC,CASSLARASGGVSYEQYF
TRBV19,TRBJ2-7,once,.,14,TGTGCCAGTAGTCAATGGGGGGACGCAGGTGAGCAGTACTTC,CASSQWGDAGEQYF